The 5 T cell receptor beta chains reported below all come from one sample, sequenced in a study of patients and donors after allogeneic stem cell transplantation. One entry per CDR3 protein results from TCRdb running MiXCR on the RT-PCR reads. The sample lists 800,000 to 1,000,000 distinct CDR3 sequences, approximately 19% occurring once. The sequencing input was blood, either unsorted or a sorted T cell fraction (not recorded which). These receptors came from a human donor who was either an allogeneic HSCT recipient or a stem cell or donor lymphocyte infusion donor (not recorded which). It is not recorded whose cells these are; they may come from a transplant donor.

The table lists this clonotype with a few counts. The J gene is TRBJ2-7, the V gene TRBV5-1, with 14 positions matching TRBD2. Unmatched junction bases numbered 8, after V lost 3 bases and J lost 6 bases. The CDR3 covers 16 residues. Germline CDR1 is SGHRS and CDR2 is YFSETQ. The CDR3 sequence is CASSSRGLAGAVEQYF. The CDR3 DNA is TGCGCCAGCAGCTCCCGGGGACTAGCGGGAGCGGTCGAGCAGTACTTC.

This clonotype was detected only a few times. The J gene is TRBJ1-2, the V gene TRBV4-3; D perhaps matches TRBD1 (6 bases). Germline V lookup: CDR1 LGHNA, CDR2 YSLEER. This CDR3 is built from 15 residues. Trimming left V 2 bases short and J 8 bases short, with 18 bases between. CDR3 amino acids: CASSQSKDSLRGYTF. CDR3 in DNA: TGCGCCAGCAGCCAATCCAAGGACAGTCTGAGGGGCTACACCTTC.

This chain connects TRBV5-1 to TRBJ2-5; D call uncertain. Trimming left V 0 bases short and J 1 base short, with 7 bases between. Germline CDR1 SGHRS, CDR2 YFSETQ. There are 14 residues in the CDR3. CDR3 sequence: CASSLVGFQETQYF. As DNA, the CDR3 is TGCGCCAGCAGCTTGGTTGGCTTCCAAGAGACCCAGTACTTC.

This chain connects TRBV3-1 to TRBJ2-3; 12 bases are shared with TRBD2. The CDR3 loop spans 17 amino acids. Trimming removed 1 base from V and 1 base from J; junction bases left unmatched: 3. Germline V CDR1 and CDR2: LGHDT, YNNKEL (reference sequence). The CDR3 DNA follows: TGTGCCAGCAGCCAAGGCCGACTAGCGGGGGGCACAGATACGCAGTATTTT. Amino acid sequence: CASSQGRLAGGTDTQYF.

The J gene is TRBJ2-2, the V gene TRBV6-1, with D perhaps TRBD1 (6 bases). CDR1 and CDR2 from the germline V gene are MNHNS and SASEGT. V was pared by 5 bases and J by 4 bases, with 14 bases between. The CDR3 is 15 residues long. The CDR3 region is CASSLRTESTGELFF. CDR3 coding DNA: TGTGCCAGCAGTCTTCGGACAGAGAGCACCGGGGAGCTGTTTTTT.